Listed here is a single T cell receptor beta chain. Its antigen is not identified. These data belong to a study of cytomegalovirus exposure and HLA in healthy donors. In the PCR, 60 Vbeta and 13 Jbeta primers were used. TCRdb keeps only in-frame clones here, not all; method: immunoSEQ multiplex PCR. The data contain roughly 200,000 clones, more than 85% of them singletons. Between the trimmed V and J ends, which lost 2 bases and 3 bases, there was a span of 7 bases. Germline V gene data show CDR1 as KGHSH and CDR2 as LQKENI. The CDR3 has 13 amino acids. Findings and limits, study-wide: Later work found that TCR association rates differed between HLA loci; DRB1 had the most and HLA-C the fewest. Cytomegalovirus status was reportedly diagnosed by the classifier with high sensitivity and specificity.

Likely unrecorded immune exposures existed in these nominally healthy donors. The rearrangement joins TRBV18 to TRBJ1-1; unclear D gene. The clonotype was recovered from a woman under 30 in good health and CMV-seronegative. Sequenced: PBMCs. CDR3 loop: CASSPSRDTEAFF. DNA for the CDR3: TGTGCCAGCTCACCATCACGGGACACTGAAGCTTTCTTT.